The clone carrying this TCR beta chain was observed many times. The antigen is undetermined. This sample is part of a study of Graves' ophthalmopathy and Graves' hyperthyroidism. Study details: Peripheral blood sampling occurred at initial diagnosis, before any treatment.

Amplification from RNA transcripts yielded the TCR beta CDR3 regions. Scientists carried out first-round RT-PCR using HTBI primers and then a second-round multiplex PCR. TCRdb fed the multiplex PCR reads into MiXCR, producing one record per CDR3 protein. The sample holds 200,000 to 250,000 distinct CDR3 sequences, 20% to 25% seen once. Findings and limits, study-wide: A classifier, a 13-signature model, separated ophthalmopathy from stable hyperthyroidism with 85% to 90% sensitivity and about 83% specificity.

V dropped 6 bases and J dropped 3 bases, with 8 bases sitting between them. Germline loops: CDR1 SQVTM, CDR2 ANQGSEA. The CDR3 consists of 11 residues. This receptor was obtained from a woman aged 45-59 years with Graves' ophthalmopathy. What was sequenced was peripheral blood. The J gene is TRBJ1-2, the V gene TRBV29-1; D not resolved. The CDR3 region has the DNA TGCAGCGTCCCGGGTGACTATGGCTACACCTTC. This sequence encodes CSVPGDYGYTF. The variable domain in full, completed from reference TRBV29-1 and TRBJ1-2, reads SAVISQKPSRDICQRGTSLTIQCQVDSQVTMMFWYRQQPGQSLTLIATANQGSEATYESGFVIDKFPISRPNLTFSTLTVSNMSPEDSSIYLCSVPGDYGYTFGSGTRLTVV.